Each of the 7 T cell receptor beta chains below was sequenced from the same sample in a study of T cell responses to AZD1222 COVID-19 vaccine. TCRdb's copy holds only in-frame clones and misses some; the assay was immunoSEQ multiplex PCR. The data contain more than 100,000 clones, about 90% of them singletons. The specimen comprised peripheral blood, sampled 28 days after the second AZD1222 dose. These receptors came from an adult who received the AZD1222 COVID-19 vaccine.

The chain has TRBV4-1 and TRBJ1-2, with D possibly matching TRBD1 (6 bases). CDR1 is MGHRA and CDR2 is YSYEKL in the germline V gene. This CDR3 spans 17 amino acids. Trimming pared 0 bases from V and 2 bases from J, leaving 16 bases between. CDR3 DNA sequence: TGCGCCAGCAGCCAAGATCTTGGGGGCTCACCGAACTATGGCTACACCTTC. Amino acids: CASSQDLGGSPNYGYTF.

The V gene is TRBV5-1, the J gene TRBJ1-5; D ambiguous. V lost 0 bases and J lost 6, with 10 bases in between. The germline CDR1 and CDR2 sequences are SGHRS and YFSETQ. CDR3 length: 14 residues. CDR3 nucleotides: TGCGCCAGCAGCTTGGGGCCGGAAGGTCAGCCCCAGCATTTT. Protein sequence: CASSLGPEGQPQHF. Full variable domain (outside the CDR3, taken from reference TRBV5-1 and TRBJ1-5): KAGVTQTPRYLIKTRGQQVTLSCSPISGHRSVSWYQQTPGQGLQFLFEYFSETQRNKGNFPGRFSGRQFSNSRSEMNVSTLELGDSALYLCASSLGPEGQPQHFGDGTRLSIL.

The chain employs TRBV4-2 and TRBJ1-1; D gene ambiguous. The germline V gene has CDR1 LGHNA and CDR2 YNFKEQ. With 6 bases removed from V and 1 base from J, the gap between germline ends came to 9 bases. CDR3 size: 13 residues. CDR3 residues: CASSLLGNTEAFF. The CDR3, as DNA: TGTGCCAGCAGTCTGCTAGGGAACACTGAAGCTTTCTTT.

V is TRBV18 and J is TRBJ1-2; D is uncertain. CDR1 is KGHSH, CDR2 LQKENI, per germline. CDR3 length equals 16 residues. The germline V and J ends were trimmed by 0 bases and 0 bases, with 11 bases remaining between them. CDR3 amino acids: CASSPPSYGSNYGYTF. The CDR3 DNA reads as TGTGCCAGCTCACCACCATCTTATGGGTCTAACTATGGCTACACCTTC.

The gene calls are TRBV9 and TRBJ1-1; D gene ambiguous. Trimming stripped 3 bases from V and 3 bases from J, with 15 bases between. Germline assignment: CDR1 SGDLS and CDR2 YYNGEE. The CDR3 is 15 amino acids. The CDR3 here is CASSGSTNKHTEAFF. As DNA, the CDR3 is TGTGCCAGCAGCGGCTCAACTAATAAACACACTGAAGCTTTCTTT.

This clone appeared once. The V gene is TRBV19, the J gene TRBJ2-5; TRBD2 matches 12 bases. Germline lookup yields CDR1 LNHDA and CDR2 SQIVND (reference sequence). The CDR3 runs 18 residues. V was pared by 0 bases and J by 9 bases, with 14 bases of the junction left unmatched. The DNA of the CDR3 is TGTGCCAGTAGTATAGAACTAGCGGGGGGCCCCCTGGGCGGGGCCCAGTACTTC. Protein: CASSIELAGGPLGGAQYF. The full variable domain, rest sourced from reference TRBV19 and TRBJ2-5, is DGGITQSPKYLFRKEGQNVTLSCEQNLNHDAMYWYRQDPGQGLRLIYYSQIVNDFQKGDIAEGYSVSREKKESFPLTVTSAQKNPTAFYLCASSIELAGGPLGGAQYFGPGTRLLVL.

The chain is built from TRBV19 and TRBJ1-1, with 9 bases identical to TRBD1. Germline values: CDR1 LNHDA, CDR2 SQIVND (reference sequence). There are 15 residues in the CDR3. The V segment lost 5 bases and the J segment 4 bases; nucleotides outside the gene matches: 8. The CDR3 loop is CASSESQGAATEAFF. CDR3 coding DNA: TGTGCCAGTAGTGAATCACAGGGGGCTGCCACTGAAGCTTTCTTT.